The T cell receptor beta chain under discussion was sequenced for a study of blood T cells in healthy people across ages. The germline V gene has CDR1 DFQATT and CDR2 SNEGSKA (reference sequence). This CDR3 contains 13 residues. Then a second PCR, running roughly 7 to 11 cycles, was carried out with a sample-barcoded 5' primer and a J-beta primer mix. TCRdb used MiXCR to reprocess the 5' RACE reads, holding one entry per CDR3 protein. The profile shows roughly 700,000 distinct CDR3 sequences, 25% of them singletons. Separately, the same data were catalogued under a study of T cells of mothers and their children. That publication notes: Normalized overlap was always slightly, never significantly, higher in related than unrelated mother-child pairs.

The TCR originated in a boy between 10 and 17 years old in good health. Source material: blood. The chain uses TRBV20-1 and TRBJ2-5; TRBD2 agrees at 8 bases. Gene TRBJ2-7 matches the end of the DNA better, so the J call may be wrong. CDR3 DNA sequence: TGCAGTGCTAGTACTAGCGGTACCTACGAGCAGTACTTC. Translation gives CSASTSGTYEQYF.